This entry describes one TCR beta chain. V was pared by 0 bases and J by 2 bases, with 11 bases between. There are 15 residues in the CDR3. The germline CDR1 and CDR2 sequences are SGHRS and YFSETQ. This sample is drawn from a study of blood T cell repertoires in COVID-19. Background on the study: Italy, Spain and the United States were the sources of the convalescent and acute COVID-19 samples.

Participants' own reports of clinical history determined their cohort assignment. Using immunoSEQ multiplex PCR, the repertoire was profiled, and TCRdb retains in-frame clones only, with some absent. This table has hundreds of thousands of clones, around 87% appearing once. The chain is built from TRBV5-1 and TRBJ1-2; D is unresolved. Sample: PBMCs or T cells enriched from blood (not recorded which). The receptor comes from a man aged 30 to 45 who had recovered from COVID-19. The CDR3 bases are TGCGCCAGCAGCTTGGACCCCGGCAGGAACTATGGCTACACCTTC. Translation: CASSLDPGRNYGYTF.